The 25 T cell receptor beta chains in this list originate from one sample, sequenced in a study of T cell responses to AZD1222 COVID-19 vaccine. TCRdb's table, derived via immunoSEQ multiplex PCR, lists solely in-frame clones and lacks some. The table has 100,000 to 150,000 clones, more than 70% seen once. The starting material was peripheral blood, obtained on day 0 of AZD1222 vaccination. The receptors were gathered from an adult in good health.

The chain combines TRBV16 with TRBJ1-1; the D gene is possibly TRBD1 (6 bases). CDR3 length: 16 residues. In germline, CDR1 is KGHSY, CDR2 FQNENV. The germline V and J ends were trimmed by 0 bases and 3 bases, with 14 bases remaining between them. CDR3 in amino acids: CASSQSTGAWHTEAFF. CDR3 DNA: TGTGCCAGCAGCCAATCGACGGGGGCTTGGCACACTGAAGCTTTCTTT.

The chain recombines TRBV7-9 with TRBJ1-4; D ambiguous. CDR3 length equals 13 residues. Deletions cut 5 bases from V and 4 bases from J, with 8 bases between. The germline V gene has CDR1 SEHNR and CDR2 FQNEAQ (reference sequence). CDR3 sequence (DNA): TGTGCCAGCAGCCCGCCGGGTAATGAAAAACTGTTTTTT. This encodes CASSPPGNEKLFF.

The chain has TRBV28 and TRBJ2-7; 13 bases are shared with TRBD2. The CDR3 contains 15 residues. The V gene end was trimmed by 5 bases and the J gene end by 6 bases; junction bases not matched to a gene: 7. The germline V gene encodes CDR1 MDHEN and CDR2 SYDVKM. CDR3 protein: CASSPWTSGSAEQYF. CDR3 bases: TGTGCCAGCAGTCCTTGGACTAGCGGGAGTGCCGAGCAGTACTTC.

The chain carries TRBV19 and TRBJ1-1; the D is unclear. Trimming stripped 2 bases from V and 4 bases from J, with 8 bases between. This CDR3 is built from 13 residues. Germline CDR1 is LNHDA and CDR2 is SQIVND (reference sequence). Here the CDR3 DNA reads TGTGCCAGTAGTATATACAGTATCACTGAAGCTTTCTTT. It codes for CASSIYSITEAFF.

The V call is TRBV25-1, the J call TRBJ1-2; D is unresolved. With 4 bases removed from V and 8 bases from J, the gap between germline ends came to 8 bases. This CDR3 contains 11 residues. In germline, CDR1 is MGHDK, CDR2 SYGVNS. CDR3 sequence (DNA): TGTGCCAGCAGTGGAACCATCGGCTACACCTTC. Translated: CASSGTIGYTF.

The chain recombines TRBV11-2 with TRBJ2-1; TRBD2 matches 14 bases. The CDR3 is made up of 18 amino acids. From germline, CDR1 is SGHAT and CDR2 FQNNGV. Germline trimming cut 4 bases from V and 0 bases from J; bases unmatched to any gene: 5. The CDR3 DNA follows: TGTGCCAGCAGCTCCCGACTAGCGGGGGGGTTCTCCTACAATGAGCAGTTCTTC. Amino acid sequence: CASSSRLAGGFSYNEQFF.

The genes are TRBV3-1 (or the pseudogene TRBV3-2) and TRBJ2-2, with D perhaps TRBD1 (5 bases). V was clipped by 0 bases and J by 8 bases, with 13 bases between them. The CDR3 length is 15 residues. Germline V lookup: CDR1 LGHDT, CDR2 YNNKEL (reference sequence). CDR3 DNA sequence: TGTGCCAGCAGCCAAGACGTGCAGGGAAAGGGGGAGCTGTTTTTT. It specifies CASSQDVQGKGELFF.

This clone was recorded once. The V and J genes are TRBV9 and TRBJ1-4, with 7 bases that match TRBD1. V was clipped by 4 bases and J by 0 bases; unmatched bases: 6. Germline lookup yields CDR1 SGDLS and CDR2 YYNGEE. This CDR3 is built from 16 residues. Written as DNA, the CDR3 is TGTGCCAGCAGCTCGGGAGACAGGGCAACTAATGAAAAACTGTTTTTT. Translating it yields CASSSGDRATNEKLFF.

The chain recombines TRBV7-2 with TRBJ2-3, with D tentatively TRBD2 (5 bases). The CDR3 runs 15 residues. Germline-derived CDR1 and CDR2 are SGHTA and FQGNSA. The V and J ends lost 1 base and 6 bases respectively, with 14 bases between them. CDR3 residues: CASSLGELSIDTQYF. CDR3 nucleotide sequence: TGTGCCAGCAGCTTAGGGGAGCTCTCTATCGATACGCAGTATTTT. Based on the CDR3 plus reference TRBV7-2 and TRBJ2-3, the full variable domain is GAGVSQSPSNKVTEKGKDVELRCDPISGHTALYWYRQSLGQGLEFLIYFQGNSAPDKSGLPSDRFSAERTGGSVSTLTIQRTQQEDSAVYLCASSLGELSIDTQYFGPGTRLTVL.

The rearrangement links TRBV7-8 to TRBJ2-1, with D maybe TRBD2 (7 bases). The germline V gene encodes CDR1 SGHVS and CDR2 FQNEAQ. Trimming cost V 1 base and J 4 bases, with 17 bases left between them. The CDR3 is made up of 17 amino acids. This CDR3 reads CASSLGRGGAGYNEQFF. As DNA, the CDR3 is TGTGCCAGCAGCTTAGGAAGAGGGGGGGCTGGGTACAATGAGCAGTTCTTC.

V usage is TRBV2 and J usage is TRBJ1-6; 8 nucleotides agree with TRBD1. V lost 7 bases to trimming and J lost 7 bases; unmatched junction nucleotides: 3. CDR1 and CDR2 (germline): SNHLY, FYNNEI. CDR3 size: 13 residues. CDR3 coding DNA: TGTGCCAGCAAGAGACAGGGGAATTCACCCCTCCACTTT. This encodes CASKRQGNSPLHF.

The V and J genes are TRBV24-1 and TRBJ2-1, with 13 bases matching TRBD2. CDR1 is KGHDR and CDR2 is SFDVKD in the germline V gene. The CDR3 covers 19 residues. With V trimmed by 4 bases and J by 2 bases, 10 bases remained unmatched. CDR3 DNA: TGTGCCACCAGTGACTCTGGACTAGCGGGGGTGGATCCCTACAATGAGCAGTTCTTC. This gives the protein CATSDSGLAGVDPYNEQFF.

This rearrangement joins TRBV10-3 to TRBJ2-7; 11 positions match TRBD2. CDR1 ENHRY and CDR2 SYGVKD come from the germline V gene. The trim removed 10 bases at V and 1 base at J, leaving 9 bases unmatched. This CDR3 comprises 15 residues. CDR3 sequence (DNA): TGTGCCACCTTCTCGGGACTAGCGGTATCCTACGAGCAGTACTTC. Amino acids: CATFSGLAVSYEQYF.

The gene calls are TRBV19 and TRBJ2-1, with 15 nucleotides matching TRBD2. The trim removed 4 bases at V and 4 bases at J, leaving 8 bases unmatched. This CDR3 is built from 18 residues. Germline loops: CDR1 LNHDA, CDR2 SQIVND (reference sequence). CDR3 nucleotides: TGTGCCAGTAGTAGGGGACTAGCGGGGGGACAGACTTACAATGAGCAGTTCTTC. This encodes CASSRGLAGGQTYNEQFF. Drawing the rest from reference TRBV19 and TRBJ2-1, the complete variable domain is DGGITQSPKYLFRKEGQNVTLSCEQNLNHDAMYWYRQDPGQGLRLIYYSQIVNDFQKGDIAEGYSVSREKKESFPLTVTSAQKNPTAFYLCASSRGLAGGQTYNEQFFGPGTRLTVL.

The chain links TRBV10-1 to TRBJ2-3; D is unclear. The CDR3 runs to 14 residues. Trimming shortened V by 4 bases and J by 4 bases, and 12 bases separated the two germline ends. The V gene's germline CDR1 is WNHNN and CDR2 SYGVQD (reference sequence). The CDR3 loop is CASSAQARPDTQYF. CDR3 coding DNA: TGCGCCAGCAGTGCCCAGGCCCGGCCAGATACGCAGTATTTT.

This sequence joins TRBV18 and TRBJ1-2; 8 bases fit TRBD1. The J segment lost 7 bases and the V segment lost 3 bases, leaving 10 bases of the junction unmatched. Germline CDR1 reads KGHSH; CDR2 reads LQKENI. This CDR3 comprises 15 residues. The CDR3 reads CASSPTGQVGGGYTF. In DNA, the CDR3 is TGTGCCAGCTCACCCACGGGACAGGTTGGTGGTGGCTACACCTTC.

The chain has TRBV7-2 and TRBJ1-2; the D is unclear. In germline, CDR1 is SGHTA, CDR2 FQGNSA. V lost 1 base to trimming and J lost 4 bases, with 13 bases between them. This CDR3 spans 15 amino acids. The CDR3: CASSLVAGEPYGYTF. The CDR3, as DNA: TGTGCCAGCAGCTTAGTGGCAGGAGAACCCTATGGCTACACCTTC.

The chain combines TRBV18 with TRBJ2-1; the D gene is possibly TRBD2 (6 bases). This CDR3 contains 14 residues. V lost 4 bases, J lost 2 bases, and 9 bases lay in between. Germline V gene sequence: CDR1 KGHSH, CDR2 LQKENI. The CDR3 here is CASSRGVPYNEQFF. The CDR3 DNA reads as TGTGCCAGCTCACGGGGGGTACCCTACAATGAGCAGTTCTTC.

This chain links TRBV6-5 with TRBJ2-5; no reliable D call. The ends were cut back, 0 bases at V and 4 bases at J, with 9 bases in the middle. In germline, CDR1 is MNHEY, CDR2 SVGAGI. The CDR3 extends over 14 amino acids. The CDR3 spells CASSYSRPVETQYF. The CDR3 DNA reads TGTGCCAGCAGTTACTCGCGGCCAGTAGAGACCCAGTACTTC.

The V call is TRBV15, the J call TRBJ1-4; unclear D gene. The V and J ends lost 4 bases and 8 bases respectively, with 14 bases between them. The CDR3 is made up of 14 amino acids. Germline CDR1 LNHNV, CDR2 YYDKDF (reference sequence). In nucleotides, the CDR3 is TGTGCCACCAGCACAAACAGCCCAGAGGAAAAACTGTTTTTT. It specifies CATSTNSPEEKLFF.

The chain joins TRBV25-1 to TRBJ1-2; 8 positions match TRBD1. This CDR3 comprises 14 residues. Per germline, CDR1 MGHDK and CDR2 SYGVNS. The V gene end was trimmed by 10 bases and the J gene end by 4 bases; junction bases not matched to a gene: 11. This chain's CDR3 is CATLQGAQGYGYTF. The CDR3 bases are TGTGCCACCCTCCAGGGGGCGCAGGGCTATGGCTACACCTTC.

V gene TRBV6-5 combines with J gene TRBJ1-2; D is possibly TRBD1 (6 bases). Deletions cut 7 bases from V and 2 bases from J, with 17 bases between. Germline V gene data show CDR1 as MNHEY and CDR2 as SVGAGI. This CDR3 contains 15 residues. CDR3 protein: CASTSNRARNYGYTF. The CDR3 DNA reads TGTGCCAGCACCTCGAACAGGGCCAGGAACTATGGCTACACCTTC.

J is TRBJ2-3 and V is TRBV5-1; D is possibly TRBD2 (6 bases). V lost 4 bases and J lost 2, with 14 bases in between. The germline V gene encodes CDR1 SGHRS and CDR2 YFSETQ. The CDR3 covers 15 residues. DNA of the CDR3: TGCGCCAGCAGCCGCTGGACTACAGACACAGATACGCAGTATTTT. Amino acid sequence: CASSRWTTDTDTQYF.

The chain couples TRBV11-1 to TRBJ1-2; D call uncertain. The CDR3 length is 15 residues. The germline V and J ends were trimmed by 0 bases and 6 bases, with 14 bases remaining between them. Germline values: CDR1 SGHAT, CDR2 FQDESV (reference sequence). DNA of the CDR3: TGTGCCAGCAGCTTAGCGCGATCCGGGCCTCATGGCTACACCTTC. It encodes CASSLARSGPHGYTF.

The J gene is TRBJ1-1, the V gene TRBV15; D uncertain. V lost 1 base to trimming and J lost 10 bases, with 13 bases between them. Germline-derived CDR1 and CDR2 are LNHNV and YYDKDF (reference sequence). The CDR3 has 13 amino acids. For the CDR3, the DNA is TGTGCCACCAGCAGAGGCGGTGGGTCGGGAGCTTTCTTT. Protein sequence: CATSRGGGSGAFF.